These T cell receptor beta chains were read from a single sample in a study of neurological immune-mediated disorders. TCRdb redid the calling of the 5' RACE reads with MiXCR, one entry per CDR3 protein. The table has around 31,000 distinct CDR3 sequences, roughly 3.7% seen once. The specimen was CD4+ T cells from blood. Receptors originate from a woman in her 40s in good health. Both conserved end residues are part of each CDR3. The order of the fields is CDR3 protein, V gene, J gene.

CDR3 protein: CASSSGQRAGGRIQYF; V gene: TRBV28; J gene: TRBJ2-4
CDR3 protein: CATSTGGANTEAFF; V gene: TRBV15; J gene: TRBJ1-1
CDR3 protein: CASSRQGANTEAFF; V gene: TRBV12-3/TRBV12-4; J gene: TRBJ1-1
CDR3 protein: CSAVGFRLAEDTQYF; V gene: TRBV20-1; J gene: TRBJ2-3
CDR3 protein: CASSLLTGVSGNTIYF; V gene: TRBV28; J gene: TRBJ1-3
CDR3 protein: CASSYSGGQETQYF; V gene: TRBV6-5; J gene: TRBJ2-5
CDR3 protein: CASSLDPAVNEQFF; V gene: TRBV5-1; J gene: TRBJ2-1
CDR3 protein: CASSFSQGGVLNEQFF; V gene: TRBV7-2; J gene: TRBJ2-1
CDR3 protein: CASRPAGAGAYEQYF; V gene: TRBV12-3/TRBV12-4; J gene: TRBJ2-7
CDR3 protein: CASSLAGTDPYGYTF; V gene: TRBV5-1; J gene: TRBJ1-2
CDR3 protein: CSAIDRPSRGIQYF; V gene: TRBV20-1; J gene: TRBJ2-4
CDR3 protein: CASSKGQGFSYEQYF; V gene: TRBV6-6; J gene: TRBJ2-7
CDR3 protein: CSARGGSYANEQFF; V gene: TRBV20-1; J gene: TRBJ2-1
CDR3 protein: CSGPRTANYGYTF; V gene: TRBV20-1; J gene: TRBJ1-2
CDR3 protein: CSARPAYGTKEKEQYF; V gene: TRBV20-1; J gene: TRBJ2-7
CDR3 protein: CASSQDRTDNYGYTF; V gene: TRBV4-2; J gene: TRBJ1-2
CDR3 protein: CASSLTGTSGGAYEQYF; V gene: TRBV14; J gene: TRBJ2-7
CDR3 protein: CASSQEDRPMEQFF; V gene: TRBV3-1; J gene: TRBJ2-1
CDR3 protein: CSVRRGYTF; V gene: TRBV20-1; J gene: TRBJ1-2
CDR3 protein: CASSFRQLPSGNTIYF; V gene: TRBV28; J gene: TRBJ1-3
CDR3 protein: CASSLTNLYEQYF; V gene: TRBV7-8; J gene: TRBJ2-7
CDR3 protein: CASSLSGGVTETQYF; V gene: TRBV5-1; J gene: TRBJ2-5
CDR3 protein: CASSAIRPGTGGETQYF; V gene: TRBV25-1; J gene: TRBJ2-5
CDR3 protein: CASSPRRGGRAVNTGELFF; V gene: TRBV7-2; J gene: TRBJ2-2
CDR3 protein: CASTHSVYEQYF; V gene: TRBV6-1; J gene: TRBJ2-7
CDR3 protein: CASSLGGQGISGNTIYF; V gene: TRBV7-2; J gene: TRBJ1-3
CDR3 protein: CASSGGAANTEAFF; V gene: TRBV5-1; J gene: TRBJ1-1
CDR3 protein: CATTGGKAGGKIYEQFF; V gene: TRBV12-3/TRBV12-4; J gene: TRBJ2-1
CDR3 protein: CSAELAGGTDTQYF; V gene: TRBV20-1; J gene: TRBJ2-3
CDR3 protein: CASSRDTSGANVLTF; V gene: TRBV7-8; J gene: TRBJ2-6
CDR3 protein: CASSLLGQPQHF; V gene: TRBV12-3/TRBV12-4; J gene: TRBJ1-5
CDR3 protein: CASSLDPSGGTYEQYF; V gene: TRBV5-1; J gene: TRBJ2-7
CDR3 protein: CSAEQNRRAVDEQFF; V gene: TRBV20-1; J gene: TRBJ2-1
CDR3 protein: CASSLEGAAGEAFF; V gene: TRBV5-1; J gene: TRBJ1-1
CDR3 protein: CASSLFGASAGPTDTQYF; V gene: TRBV5-6; J gene: TRBJ2-3
CDR3 protein: CSARTGELRRAFF; V gene: TRBV20-1; J gene: TRBJ1-1
CDR3 protein: CASSHSDRPNQPQHF; V gene: TRBV12-3/TRBV12-4; J gene: TRBJ1-5
CDR3 protein: CASSRIPQGASDSPLHF; V gene: TRBV4-1; J gene: TRBJ1-6
CDR3 protein: CASALGFSSYNEQFF; V gene: TRBV12-5; J gene: TRBJ2-1
CDR3 protein: CATSDYPGELFF; V gene: TRBV24-1; J gene: TRBJ2-2
CDR3 protein: CASSSRAEDRNGYTF; V gene: TRBV7-2; J gene: TRBJ1-2
CDR3 protein: CSARDRPRQGNQPQHF; V gene: TRBV20-1; J gene: TRBJ1-5
CDR3 protein: CASSQDPSGRPLSTDTQYF; V gene: TRBV4-1; J gene: TRBJ2-3
CDR3 protein: CASSEVRGRETQYF; V gene: TRBV6-1; J gene: TRBJ2-5
CDR3 protein: CASGIYGTATRHYF; V gene: TRBV27; J gene: TRBJ2-7
CDR3 protein: CASSLAWGSAFPYEQYF; V gene: TRBV5-5; J gene: TRBJ2-7
CDR3 protein: CSARGSGGDTDTQYF; V gene: TRBV20-1; J gene: TRBJ2-3